This entry lists 7 T cell receptor beta chains sequenced from one sample in a study of T cell responses to AZD1222 COVID-19 vaccine. TCRdb's table, derived via immunoSEQ multiplex PCR, lists solely in-frame clones and lacks some. The sample shows 120,000 or so clones, roughly 89% of them seen only once. Sequenced material: peripheral blood, taken 28 days after the second AZD1222 dose. These receptors came from an adult who received the AZD1222 COVID-19 vaccine.

This clone was counted a single time. CDR3 nucleotide sequence: TGTGCCAGTGGGCCCCGGACTAGCGGGAGGTGGGGTTCCTACGAGCAGTACTTC. Amino acid sequence: CASGPRTSGRWGSYEQYF. The chain carries TRBV19 and TRBJ2-7, with 14 bases matching TRBD2. J gave up 1 base and V 8 bases, and 13 bases lay outside the gene matches. The CDR3 extends over 18 amino acids. CDR1 and CDR2 from the germline V gene are LNHDA and SQIVND (reference sequence).

V gene TRBV7-3 combines with J gene TRBJ2-1, with TRBD2 matching over 7 bases. V lost 4 bases to trimming and J lost 9 bases; unmatched junction nucleotides: 12. The CDR3 sequence is 15 residues long. In germline, CDR1 is SGHTA, CDR2 FQGTGA. The CDR3 DNA sequence: TGTGCCAGCAGCTCCGCACTGACTAGCTTTGGTGAGCAGTTCTTC. It is translated as CASSSALTSFGEQFF.

DNA for the CDR3: TGTGCCATCAGTGCTGCGGGAGGAGCAGATACGCAGTATTTT. Translation gives CAISAAGGADTQYF. This chain uses TRBV10-3 with TRBJ2-3, with 8 nucleotides matching TRBD2. The germline V gene has CDR1 ENHRY and CDR2 SYGVKD. V dropped 4 bases and J dropped 4; count of bases not matched to a gene: 4. The CDR3 has 14 amino acids.

This chain uses TRBV11-2 with TRBJ2-7; no clear D. The CDR3 runs 15 residues. Germline CDR1 and CDR2: SGHAT and FQNNGV. Trimming removed 1 base from V and 9 bases from J, with 19 bases in between. Here the CDR3 reads CASSLGPQSGAGQYF. In DNA form, the CDR3 reads TGTGCCAGCAGCTTAGGACCCCAATCCGGAGCTGGGCAGTACTTC.

The chain uses TRBV7-9 and TRBJ1-6; 7 bases line up with TRBD1. Per germline, CDR1 SEHNR and CDR2 FQNEAQ (reference sequence). This CDR3 is built from 15 residues. Trimming removed 5 bases from V and 7 bases from J; junction bases left unmatched: 8. The CDR3 protein is CASSPRTGENSPLHF. The CDR3 nucleotides are TGTGCCAGCAGCCCCCGGACAGGAGAGAATTCACCCCTCCACTTT.

The V call is TRBV5-1, the J call TRBJ1-2; TRBD1 aligns across 8 bases. There are 14 residues in the CDR3. The trim removed 4 bases at V and 5 bases at J, leaving 7 bases unmatched. Per the germline V gene, CDR1 is SGHRS and CDR2 is YFSETQ. In nucleotides, the CDR3 is TGCGCCAGCAGCAATGGACAGGGCCCTTATGGCTACACCTTC. As protein: CASSNGQGPYGYTF.

J is TRBJ2-5 and V is TRBV7-2; D is perhaps TRBD1 or TRBD2 (5 bases each). The CDR3 is 15 residues long. The germline V and J ends were trimmed by 5 bases and 2 bases, with 15 bases remaining between them. Germline V gene lookup returns CDR1 SGHTA and CDR2 FQGNSA. This CDR3 is CASSRPGTTQETQYF. CDR3 in DNA: TGTGCCAGCAGCCGCCCCGGGACGACACAAGAGACCCAGTACTTC. Filled out from reference TRBV7-2 and TRBJ2-5, the complete variable domain reads GAGVSQSPSNKVTEKGKDVELRCDPISGHTALYWYRQSLGQGLEFLIYFQGNSAPDKSGLPSDRFSAERTGGSVSTLTIQRTQQEDSAVYLCASSRPGTTQETQYFGPGTRLLVL.